A selection of T cell receptor beta chains follows, all from one sample in a study of OX40 agonist ivuxolimab in advanced cancers. Clones were read by immunoSEQ multiplex PCR, and TCRdb kept only the in-frame ones, dropping some. The sample lists 50,000 to 65,000 clones, 80% to 90% occurring once. This sample comprised CD4+ or CD8+ T cells sorted from blood, obtained in a trial of the OX40 agonist ivuxolimab. These receptors originate from an adult with an advanced solid tumor such as melanoma, head and neck, liver or kidney cancer. CDR3s include the opening cysteine and the closing phenylalanine or tryptophan. D genes are given only for firm matches. Some rows have no size entry. The others give once, few or many, or a class for an expanded clone.

>TRBD2|15|TRBV7-2|TRBJ2-7|-
TGTGCCAGCAGCTTAGTGGGAGGGCCCTCCTACGAGCAGTACTTC
CASSLVGGPSYEQYF
>-|15|TRBV30|TRBJ1-1|few
TGTGCCTGGACGAAAGACACCAACATGAACACTGAAGCTTTCTTT
CAWTKDTNMNTEAFF
>TRBD1|14|TRBV7-9|TRBJ1-3|-
TGTGCCAGCAGCTCCCGGGACAGGGTCGGGACCATATATTTT
CASSSRDRVGTIYF
>-|16|TRBV5-4|TRBJ2-1|-
TGTGCCAGCAGCTTCAGGCTCGCTGTCTCCTACAATGAGCAGTTCTTC
CASSFRLAVSYNEQFF
>-|12|TRBV5-5|TRBJ2-1|-
TGTGCCAGCACCATATTGGGCCAAGAGCAGTTCTTC
CASTILGQEQFF
>TRBD1|14|TRBV29-1|TRBJ2-1|-
TGCAGCGGCAGGGGGCAGGGATTCTACAATGAGCAGTTCTTC
CSGRGQGFYNEQFF
>-|11|TRBV20-1|TRBJ1-4|-
TGCAGTGCGTGGATGGATGAAAAACTGTTTTTT
CSAWMDEKLFF
>-|13|TRBV5-1|TRBJ1-1|-
TGCGCCAGCAGCCAGAACCTCCCCGCTGAAGCTTTCTTT
CASSQNLPAEAFF
>-|11|TRBV18|TRBJ2-7|-
TGTGCCAGCTCCCTCTCCTACGAGCAGTACTTC
CASSLSYEQYF
>-|14|TRBV4-1|TRBJ2-7|once
TGCGCCAGCAGCCAGGGCCCCGAGGGCTACGAGCAGTACTTC
CASSQGPEGYEQYF
>-|16|TRBV14|TRBJ2-1|once
TGTGCCAGCAGCCCGTGGGGCAGCGGCTCCTACAATGAGCAGTTCTTC
CASSPWGSGSYNEQFF
>-|12|TRBV29-1|TRBJ1-1|-
TGCAGCGTTTCGGCCCCAAACACTGAAGCTTTCTTT
CSVSAPNTEAFF
>TRBD2|15|TRBV7-8|TRBJ2-1|-
TGTGCCAGCAGCGTGGGACTAGTTTATTCCAATGAGCAGTTCTTC
CASSVGLVYSNEQFF
>TRBD1|18|TRBV19|TRBJ2-1|-
TGTGCCAGTAGTATGGGGGTCGGGCAGGGGGCGACCTACAATGAGCAGTTCTTC
CASSMGVGQGATYNEQFF
>TRBD1|14|TRBV19|TRBJ1-4|-
TGTGCCAGTAGGGGACAGGGGAATGAGGAAAAACTGTTTTTT
CASRGQGNEEKLFF
>TRBD1|15|TRBV30|TRBJ2-2|-
TGTGCCTGGAGTGTGTGGCAGGGGGCTACCGGGGAGCTGTTTTTT
CAWSVWQGATGELFF
>-|14|TRBV5-1|TRBJ2-7|-
TGCGCCAGCAGCCTGACTGACCCACGGGACGAGCAGTACTTC
CASSLTDPRDEQYF
>-|14|TRBV5-1|TRBJ2-4|-
TGCGCCAGCAGCTTGGGACTAGACAAAAACATTCAGTACTTC
CASSLGLDKNIQYF
>TRBD1|16|TRBV5-1|TRBJ2-3|-
TGCGCCAGCAGCAAGGGGACAGCCACTAGCACAGATACGCAGTATTTT
CASSKGTATSTDTQYF
>-|16|TRBV5-1|TRBJ1-1|-
TGCGCCAGCAGCTTGGCCATCTCCAACATGAACACTGAAGCTTTCTTT
CASSLAISNMNTEAFF
>-|16|TRBV7-9|TRBJ1-2|-
TGTGCCAGCAGCTTCATGGACAGTTCTGTAGGCTATGGCTACACCTTC
CASSFMDSSVGYGYTF
>-|15|TRBV6-1|TRBJ2-2|-
TGTGCCAGCTGTTTTTGGAGCACCTACACCGGGGAGCTGTTTTTT
CASCFWSTYTGELFF
>TRBD1|11|TRBV10-3|TRBJ2-7|-
TGTGCCACCCACACAGGGGGTTTATGGCACTTC
CATHTGGLWHF
>-|15|TRBV15|TRBJ1-5|-
TGTGCCACCGGGCGAGACTCTAGGTTTGGTCAGCCCCAGCATTTT
CATGRDSRFGQPQHF
>TRBD2|16|TRBV9|TRBJ2-1|-
TGTGCCAGCAGCGTAGGAATCGGGAGCGGGAGTACTGAGCAGTTCTTC
CASSVGIGSGSTEQFF
>TRBD1|18|TRBV18|TRBJ2-6|-
TGTGCCAGCTCAGCTCAAAGTCCACAGGGGTCTGGGGCCAACGTCCTGACTTTC
CASSAQSPQGSGANVLTF
>-|13|TRBV30|TRBJ2-5|-
TGTGCCTGGAGTGCAGGGTGGGGAGAGACCCAGTACTTC
CAWSAGWGETQYF
>TRBD2|18|TRBV11-3|TRBJ2-1|-
TGTGCCAGCAGCTTAGGGGGACTAGCCCCCCAACCGTACAATGAGCAGTTCTTC
CASSLGGLAPQPYNEQFF